The present TCR beta chain was sequenced within a study of cytomegalovirus exposure and HLA in healthy donors. Findings of the study overall: Reported performance of the classifier showed diagnosis of cytomegalovirus status with high specificity and sensitivity.

Separate from the roughly 670-subject first cohort, the approximately 120-subject validation cohort was the one that the donors belonged to. Remarks on this clone: No antigen is known for it.

Assay used: immunoSEQ multiplex PCR; TCRdb lists only in-frame clones, some missing. The sample yields about 140,000 clones, about four fifths seen once. The sequence was collected from a woman in her 30s in good health and CMV-seronegative. The sequenced material came from PBMCs.

The CDR3 here is CASSLVRDTQYF. The CDR3 DNA follows: TGTGCCAGCAGCTTAGTTAGAGATACGCAGTATTTT. The V and J genes are TRBV7-6 and TRBJ2-3; D gene ambiguous. Germline CDR1 SGHVS, CDR2 FNYEAQ. The CDR3 runs 12 residues. V gave up 1 base and J gave up 5 bases, with 4 bases separating them.